This entry concerns a single T cell receptor beta chain. The CDR3 extends over 15 amino acids. V was pared by 5 bases and J by 4 bases, with 15 bases between. Germline V CDR1 and CDR2: SNHLY, FYNNEI. The data were produced by immunoSEQ multiplex PCR, yet TCRdb's version contains in-frame clones alone and is incomplete. This table holds some 120,000 clones, more than 75% found once. This sample is part of a study of control samples from healthy donors and cancer patients. Specimen: blood. The chain combines TRBV2 with TRBJ1-5, with D unresolved. This clonotype was sampled from a woman between 65 and 79 years old in good health. CDR3 nucleotides: TGTGCCAGCAGTCCTGACGGACTGTTGAATCAGCCCCAGCATTTT. Translation: CASSPDGLLNQPQHF.